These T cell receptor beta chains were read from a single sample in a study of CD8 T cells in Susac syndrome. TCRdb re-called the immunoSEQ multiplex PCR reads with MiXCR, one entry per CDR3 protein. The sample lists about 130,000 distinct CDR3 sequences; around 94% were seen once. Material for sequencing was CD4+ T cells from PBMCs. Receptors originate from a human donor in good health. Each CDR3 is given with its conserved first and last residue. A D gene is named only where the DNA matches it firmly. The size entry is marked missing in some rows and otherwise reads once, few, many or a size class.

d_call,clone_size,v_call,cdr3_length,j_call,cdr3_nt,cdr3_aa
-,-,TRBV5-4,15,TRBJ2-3,TGTGCCAGCAGCCGTGGGGGTCCTAGCACAGATACGCAGTATTTT,CASSRGGPSTDTQYF
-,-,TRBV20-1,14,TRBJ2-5,TGCAGTGCTAGAAGGAGCGGAGGGGGAGAGACCCAGTACTTC,CSARRSGGGETQYF
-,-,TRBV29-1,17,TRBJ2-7,TGCAGCGTTGTCGGCGTCGGGACCGTGGGATCATCCTACGAGCAGTACTTC,CSVVGVGTVGSSYEQYF
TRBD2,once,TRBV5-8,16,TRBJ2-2,TGTGCCAGCAGCACCCAGGGACTAGAGGGGAGCGGGGAGCTGTTTTTT,CASSTQGLEGSGELFF
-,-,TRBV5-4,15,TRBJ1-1,TGTGCCAGCAGCCCGGCGCGGGGGTCGAACACTGAAGCTTTCTTT,CASSPARGSNTEAFF
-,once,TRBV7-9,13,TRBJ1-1,TGTGCCAGCAGCCCAGGGACGAACACTGAAGCTTTCTTT,CASSPGTNTEAFF
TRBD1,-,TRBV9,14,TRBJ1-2,TGTGCCAGCAGCACTTCGACAGGGAACTATGGCTACACCTTC,CASSTSTGNYGYTF
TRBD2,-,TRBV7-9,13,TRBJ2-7,TGTGCCAGCAGCTTGACTAGCGGAGACGAGCAGTACTTC,CASSLTSGDEQYF
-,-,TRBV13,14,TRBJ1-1,TGTGCCAGCAGCTCCCAAGGAGGAGCCACTGAAGCTTTCTTT,CASSSQGGATEAFF
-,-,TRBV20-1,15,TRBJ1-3,TGCAGTGCTAGAGATAGACAGAACTCTGGAAACACCATATATTTT,CSARDRQNSGNTIYF
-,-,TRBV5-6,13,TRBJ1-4,TGTGCCAGCACTATGGGCGCGCAGGAAAAACTGTTTTTT,CASTMGAQEKLFF
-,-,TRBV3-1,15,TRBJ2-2,TGTGCCAGCAGCTCCTCTAGGGGGAACACCGGGGAGCTGTTTTTT,CASSSSRGNTGELFF
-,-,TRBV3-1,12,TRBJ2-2,TGTGCCAGCAGCCTTCCGCCCGGGGAGCTGTTTTTT,CASSLPPGELFF
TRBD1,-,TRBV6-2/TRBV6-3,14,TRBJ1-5,TGTGCCAGCAGTTGGACCAGGGGGACCGATTCCCAGCATTTT,CASSWTRGTDSQHF
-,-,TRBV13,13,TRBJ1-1,TGTGCCAGCAGCTTATCTGGTCTCACTGAAGCTTTCTTT,CASSLSGLTEAFF
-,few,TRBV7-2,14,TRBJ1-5,TGTGCCAGCAGCTTAAGCGTTGAGCATCAGCCCCAGCATTTT,CASSLSVEHQPQHF
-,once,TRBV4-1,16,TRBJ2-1,TGCGCCAGCAGCCAAGATCCCCAGGGGGGGGTGAGTGAGCAGTTCTTC,CASSQDPQGGVSEQFF
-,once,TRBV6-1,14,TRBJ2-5,TGTGCCAGCAGTGAATCTCCTAGCGTGGAGACCCAGTACTTC,CASSESPSVETQYF
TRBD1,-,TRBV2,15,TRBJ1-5,TGTGCCAGCAGTGAAGCAACAGGGGCCGGGGCGCCCCAGCATTTT,CASSEATGAGAPQHF
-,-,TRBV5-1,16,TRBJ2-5,TGCGCCAGCAGGCAGTCCCCAGGGGAGGGCCAAGAGACCCAGTACTTC,CASRQSPGEGQETQYF
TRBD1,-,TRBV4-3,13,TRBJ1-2,TGCGCCAGCAGCCGGGACAGGAGATATGGCTACACCTTC,CASSRDRRYGYTF
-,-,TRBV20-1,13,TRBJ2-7,TGCAGTGCCCTCGCTAGGGACCGGTACGAGCAGTACTTC,CSALARDRYEQYF
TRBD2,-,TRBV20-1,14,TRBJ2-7,TGCAGTGCTCGGTTAGCGGGAGGGAGGTACGAGCAGTACTTC,CSARLAGGRYEQYF
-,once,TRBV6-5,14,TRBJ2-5,TGTGCCAGCAGTTACTCGAGGGTTAAGACGGCCCAGTACTTC,CASSYSRVKTAQYF
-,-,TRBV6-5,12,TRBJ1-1,TGTGCCACCAACAATAGGGCAGGGAGAGCTTTCTTT,CATNNRAGRAFF
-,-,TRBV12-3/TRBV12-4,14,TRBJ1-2,TGTGCCAGCAGTTCCCAGGCAGGGGCGTTTGGCTACACCTTC,CASSSQAGAFGYTF
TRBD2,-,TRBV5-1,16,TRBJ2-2,TGCGCCAGCAGCGAATTAGCGGGGGCCCGGACCGGGGAGCTGTTTTTT,CASSELAGARTGELFF
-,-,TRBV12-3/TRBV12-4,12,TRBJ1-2,TGTGCCAGCAGTTTAGAGGGCGCGGTTAACACCTTC,CASSLEGAVNTF
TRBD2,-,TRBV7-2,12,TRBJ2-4,TGTGCCAGCAGCCCGGGGGGGGACATTCAGTACTTC,CASSPGGDIQYF
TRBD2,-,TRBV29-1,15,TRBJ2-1,TGCAGCGTTGAGGGGGGACTAGCGGAAGGCAATGAGCAGTTCTTC,CSVEGGLAEGNEQFF
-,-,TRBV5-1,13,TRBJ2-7,TGCGCCAGCAGCTTGTACATGGAAGACGAGCAGTACTTC,CASSLYMEDEQYF
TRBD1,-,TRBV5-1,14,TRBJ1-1,TGCGCCAGCACCCTCACAGGGGGGGACACTGAAGCTTTCTTT,CASTLTGGDTEAFF
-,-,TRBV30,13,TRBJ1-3,TGTGCCTGGAGTGAGGCGCTCATGAACACCATATATTTT,CAWSEALMNTIYF
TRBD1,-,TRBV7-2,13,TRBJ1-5,TGTGCCAGCAGCCAACCAGGGGGCCAGCCCCAGCATTTT,CASSQPGGQPQHF
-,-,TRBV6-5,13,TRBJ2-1,TGTGCCAGCAGCCGACTGACTGAGAATGAGCAGTTCTTC,CASSRLTENEQFF
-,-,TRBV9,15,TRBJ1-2,TGTGCCAGCAGCCTGGATGGCCATACTAACTATGGCTACACCTTC,CASSLDGHTNYGYTF
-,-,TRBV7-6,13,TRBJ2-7,TGTGCCAGCAGTCCTGGGGAGTTGTACGAGCAGTACTTC,CASSPGELYEQYF
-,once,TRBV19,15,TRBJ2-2,TGTGCCAGTAGTATCGAGGGGTCGAACACCGGGGAGCTGTTTTTT,CASSIEGSNTGELFF
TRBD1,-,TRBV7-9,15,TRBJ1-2,TGTGCCAGCAGCCCAGGGACAGGGCTTTACTTAGGCTACGCCTTC,CASSPGTGLYLGYAF
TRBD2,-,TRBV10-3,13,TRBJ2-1,TGTGCCACACGAAACGGGGGGGGTAATGAGCAGTTCTTC,CATRNGGGNEQFF
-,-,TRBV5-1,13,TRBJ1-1,TGCGCCAGCAGGGTTGGGGATTTAGCTGAAGCTTTCTTT,CASRVGDLAEAFF
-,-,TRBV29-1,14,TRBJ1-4,TGCAGCGTTGAAAGCCCGACGGGCTCTGAAAAACTGTTTTTT,CSVESPTGSEKLFF
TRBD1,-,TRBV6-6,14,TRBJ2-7,TGTGCCAGCAGCCCACAGGGGTTCACCTACGAGCAGTACTTC,CASSPQGFTYEQYF
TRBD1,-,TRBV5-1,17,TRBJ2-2,TGCGCCAGCGAAAAAGGGACAGGAGGGTCCGGGACCGGGGAGCTGTTTTTT,CASEKGTGGSGTGELFF
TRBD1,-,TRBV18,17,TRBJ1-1,TGTGCCAGCTCACCACCGGGACAGGGGGGGAGGAACACTGAAGCTTTCTTT,CASSPPGQGGRNTEAFF
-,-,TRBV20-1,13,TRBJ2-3,TGCAGTGCTAGTTGGCTGCGCACAGATACGCAGTATTTT,CSASWLRTDTQYF